The sequence of this T cell receptor beta chain was determined in a study of blood T cell repertoires in COVID-19. On the study more broadly: Some COVID-19 samples were acute and others convalescent; all came from the United States, Italy and Spain.

Sequencing was performed with immunoSEQ multiplex PCR; in TCRdb, only in-frame clones are kept and a portion is missing. The table lists 200,000 to 300,000 clones, approximately 86% of them singletons. This TCR was sampled from a woman between 65 and 79 years old with active or convalescent COVID-19. The sequencing input was peripheral blood.

CDR3 region: CASSYPQEETQYF. CDR3 sequence (DNA): TGTGCCAGCAGTTACCCCCAGGAAGAGACCCAGTACTTC. The chain recombines TRBV28 with TRBJ2-5; D not certain. The CDR3 consists of 13 residues. Germline V gene lookup returns CDR1 MDHEN and CDR2 SYDVKM. Deletions cut 4 bases from V and 3 bases from J, with 9 bases between.